Shown below are 17 T cell receptor beta chains from a single sample sequenced in a study of blood T cell repertoires in COVID-19. Here immunoSEQ multiplex PCR was the method, and the copy in TCRdb shows in-frame clones only, minus some. This table holds tens of thousands of clones, 80% to 90% found once. Sequencing was carried out using peripheral blood. All receptors come from a man aged 40-49 years with COVID-19, enrolled during active disease.

The chain carries TRBV7-2 and TRBJ2-6; no definite D call. Trimming took 2 bases from V and 2 from J, leaving 7 bases between them. The CDR3 is 15 amino acids. CDR1 SGHTA and CDR2 FQGNSA come from the germline V gene. The chain's CDR3 is CASSLLIPGANVLTF. The CDR3 DNA reads TGTGCCAGCAGCTTATTAATCCCTGGGGCCAACGTCCTGACTTTC. Variable domain in full (rest from reference TRBV7-2 and TRBJ2-6): GAGVSQSPSNKVTEKGKDVELRCDPISGHTALYWYRQSLGQGLEFLIYFQGNSAPDKSGLPSDRFSAERTGGSVSTLTIQRTQQEDSAVYLCASSLLIPGANVLTFGAGSRLTVL.

The chain carries TRBV19 and TRBJ2-2; weak D call: TRBD1 (5 bases). Germline V gene sequence: CDR1 LNHDA, CDR2 SQIVND (reference sequence). Trimming left V 0 bases short and J 4 bases short, with 12 bases between. The CDR3 extends over 16 amino acids. The CDR3 here is CASSIDTGVLTGELFF. As DNA, the CDR3 is TGTGCCAGTAGTATAGATACAGGCGTACTCACCGGGGAGCTGTTTTTT.

The chain links TRBV15 to TRBJ1-4, with TRBD1 matching 9 bases. Losses at the gene ends were 3 bases for V and 6 bases for J; bases not matched to a gene: 2. This CDR3 spans 14 amino acids. From germline, CDR1 is LNHNV and CDR2 YYDKDF (reference sequence). CDR3 in DNA: TGTGCCACCAGCAGGGGACAGGGTGATGAAAAACTGTTTTTT. Residues: CATSRGQGDEKLFF.

The chain employs TRBV5-1 and TRBJ1-1, with D unclear. CDR3 length: 12 residues. CDR1 is SGHRS, CDR2 YFSETQ, per germline. V lost 4 bases, J lost 10 bases, and 14 bases lay in between. The CDR3 is CASSGPNGGAFF. The DNA of the CDR3 is TGCGCCAGCAGCGGTCCAAACGGCGGAGCTTTCTTT.

As DNA, the CDR3 is TGTGCCAGCAGCTTGGTTCAGGGGGCCGGCGAGACCCAGTACTTC. Protein: CASSLVQGAGETQYF. The chain has TRBV5-4 and TRBJ2-5; the match to TRBD1 covers 8 bases. The CDR3 runs 15 residues. Germline CDR1 is SGHNT and CDR2 is YYREEE (reference sequence). The V and J ends lost 0 bases and 5 bases, in that order; junction bases with no gene match: 6.

The V and J genes are TRBV10-3 and TRBJ2-7; TRBD1 matches 10 bases. V lost 10 bases to trimming and J lost 6 bases; unmatched junction nucleotides: 18. CDR1 and CDR2 from the germline V gene are ENHRY and SYGVKD. CDR3 length: 16 residues. CDR3 residues: CATTPGQGKGISEQYF. CDR3 DNA sequence: TGTGCCACCACTCCGGGACAGGGGAAGGGAATTAGCGAGCAGTACTTC.

The V call is TRBV29-1, the J call TRBJ2-7; TRBD2 matches 11 bases. The CDR3 spans 15 residues. The junction had 8 bases not matched to a gene; V was cut back by 6 bases and J by 1 base. CDR1 is SQVTM, CDR2 ANQGSEA, per germline. The CDR3 here is CSVGLAEATSYEQYF. The CDR3 DNA is TGCAGCGTGGGACTAGCGGAGGCGACGTCCTACGAGCAGTACTTC.

The V gene is TRBV2, the J gene TRBJ2-1, with 7 bases aligning to TRBD1. Germline V gives CDR1 SNHLY, CDR2 FYNNEI. Losses at the gene ends were 8 bases for V and 6 bases for J; bases not matched to a gene: 4. The CDR3 totals 12 residues. CDR3 nucleotides: TGTGCCAGCTCACAGGGGTTCAATGAGCAGTTCTTC. This codes for CASSQGFNEQFF.

The chain is built from TRBV19 and TRBJ1-1, with D unresolved. This CDR3 spans 12 amino acids. Trimming removed 6 bases from V and 6 bases from J, with 11 bases in between. Germline assignment: CDR1 LNHDA and CDR2 SQIVND (reference sequence). The CDR3 coding sequence is TGTGCCAGTAGGGTTTCGGGTGCTGAAGCTTTCTTT. It is translated as CASRVSGAEAFF.

This clone was observed once. The rearrangement links TRBV5-4 to TRBJ1-4, with TRBD1 as a possible D gene (6 bases). V was shortened by 4 bases and J by 4 bases, with 17 bases between the two germline ends. Germline V gives CDR1 SGHNT, CDR2 YYREEE (reference sequence). CDR3 length: 16 amino acids. CDR3 protein: CASSRGGPTLNEKLFF. The CDR3 bases are TGTGCCAGCAGCCGCGGGGGCCCAACCCTTAATGAAAAACTGTTTTTT.

This sequence joins TRBV2 and TRBJ1-6; D is perhaps TRBD1 (5 bases). Trimming removed 8 bases from V and 10 bases from J, with 15 bases in between. The CDR3 totals 13 residues. Germline V gene data show CDR1 as SNHLY and CDR2 as FYNNEI. Here the CDR3 reads CASCGRVGSPLHF. CDR3 sequence (DNA): TGTGCCAGCTGTGGCAGGGTGGGGTCACCCCTCCACTTT.

In its sample, this clone was seen once. The rearrangement uses TRBV11-1 and TRBJ2-2, with 10 bases identical to TRBD2. V was clipped by 1 base and J by 4 bases; unmatched bases: 3. Germline CDR1 and CDR2: SGHAT and FQDESV (reference sequence). This CDR3 is 16 amino acids long. In DNA form, the CDR3 reads TGTGCCAGCAGCTTAGGTCAGCGGGGGGGCACCGGGGAGCTGTTTTTT. It is translated as CASSLGQRGGTGELFF.

The chain employs TRBV7-8 and TRBJ2-7; a weak D match, TRBD1 (6 bases). This CDR3 region has 14 residues. V lost 2 bases, J lost 0 bases, and 8 bases lay in between. The germline V gene encodes CDR1 SGHVS and CDR2 FQNEAQ. The DNA for the CDR3 is TGTGCCAGCAGCTTACAGGGGACCTCCTACGAGCAGTACTTC. The encoded protein is CASSLQGTSYEQYF. Drawing the rest from reference TRBV7-8 and TRBJ2-7, the complete variable domain is GAGVSQSPRYKVAKRGQDVALRCDPISGHVSLFWYQQALGQGPEFLTYFQNEAQLDKSGLPSDRFFAERPEGSVSTLKIQRTQQEDSAVYLCASSLQGTSYEQYFGPGTRLTVT.

This sequence joins TRBV28 and TRBJ1-2; unclear D gene. Trimming stripped 1 base from V and 1 base from J, with 10 bases between. The CDR3 is 15 residues long. Germline CDR1 and CDR2: MDHEN and SYDVKM. CDR3 DNA: TGTGCCAGCAGTTTATTGGTCACAGTTAACTATGGCTACACCTTC. Protein: CASSLLVTVNYGYTF.

CDR3 residues: CASSHPTGLKDYGYTF. CDR3 DNA sequence: TGCGCCAGCAGCCATCCCACAGGGTTGAAGGACTATGGCTACACCTTC. This sequence joins TRBV4-1 and TRBJ1-2; D might be TRBD1 (6 bases). Trimming shortened V by 3 bases and J by 3 bases, and 17 bases separated the two germline ends. The CDR3 has 16 amino acids. The V gene's germline CDR1 is MGHRA and CDR2 YSYEKL.

The chain uses TRBV4-1 and TRBJ1-5; D uncertain. The CDR3 is made up of 13 amino acids. Germline V CDR1 and CDR2: MGHRA, YSYEKL. Between the trimmed V and J ends, which lost 4 bases and 4 bases, there was a span of 8 bases. The CDR3 DNA reads as TGCGCCAGCAGCCTAGCGACTAATCAGCCCCAGCATTTT. Protein: CASSLATNQPQHF.

This clone was recorded only once. The J gene is TRBJ1-5, the V gene TRBV6-5, with 7 bases that match TRBD1. The J segment lost 1 base and the V segment lost 6 bases, leaving 3 bases of the junction unmatched. Per germline, CDR1 MNHEY and CDR2 SVGAGI. This CDR3 comprises 14 residues. The DNA of the CDR3 is TGTGCCAGCAGCGTCAGGGGGAGCAATCAGCCCCAGCATTTT. It yields the protein CASSVRGSNQPQHF.